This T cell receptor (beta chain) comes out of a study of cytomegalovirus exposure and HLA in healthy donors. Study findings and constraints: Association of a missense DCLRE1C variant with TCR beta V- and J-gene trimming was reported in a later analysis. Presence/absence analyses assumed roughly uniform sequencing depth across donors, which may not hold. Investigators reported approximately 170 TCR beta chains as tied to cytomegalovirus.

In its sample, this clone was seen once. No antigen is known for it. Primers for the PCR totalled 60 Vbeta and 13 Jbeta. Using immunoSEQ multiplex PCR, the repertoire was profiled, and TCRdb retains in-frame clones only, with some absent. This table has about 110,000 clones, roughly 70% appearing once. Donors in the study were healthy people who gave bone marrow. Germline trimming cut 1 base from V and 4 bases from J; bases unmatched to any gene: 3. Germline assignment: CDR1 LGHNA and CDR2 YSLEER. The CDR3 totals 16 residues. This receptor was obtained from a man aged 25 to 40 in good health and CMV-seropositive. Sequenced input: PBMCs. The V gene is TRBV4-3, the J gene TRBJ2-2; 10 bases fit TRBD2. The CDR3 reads CASSQGLAGRTGELFF. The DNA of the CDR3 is TGCGCCAGCAGCCAAGGACTAGCGGGTCGCACCGGGGAGCTGTTTTTT.